The rows below give T cell receptor beta chains drawn from one sample of a study of CD8 T cells in Susac syndrome. TCRdb fed the immunoSEQ multiplex PCR reads into MiXCR, producing one record per CDR3 protein. This table has about 120,000 distinct CDR3 sequences, approximately 93% appearing once. Sequenced input: CD4+ T cells from PBMCs. These TCRs come from a human donor with multiple sclerosis. CDR3s leave out the opening cysteine and the closing phenylalanine or tryptophan. A D gene is named only where the DNA matches it firmly.

CDR3aa	v_gene	j_gene	d_gene
ASSPTRDTEAF	TRBV19	TRBJ1-1	-
ATGTGPYGYT	TRBV10-3	TRBJ1-2	TRBD1
ASSLLRTGGNYGYT	TRBV11-2	TRBJ1-2	TRBD1
ASSNLQIIDTGELF	TRBV7-3	TRBJ2-2	-
SARARSSYGYT	TRBV20-1	TRBJ1-2	-
ASSVTGGLAKNIQY	TRBV28	TRBJ2-4	TRBD1
ASSLGIIASGGLPEQF	TRBV7-8	TRBJ2-1	TRBD2
ASSEGRFNQPQH	TRBV7-2	TRBJ1-5	-
ASNRDSNQPQH	TRBV7-9	TRBJ1-5	-
ASSSLGQLYEQY	TRBV6-2/TRBV6-3	TRBJ2-7	TRBD1
ASQSPSVPYEQY	TRBV19	TRBJ2-7	-
ASSDGTAGSGANVLT	TRBV4-2	TRBJ2-6	-
ASSLVPPGTDTEAF	TRBV5-1	TRBJ1-1	TRBD1
ASSGSGKLF	TRBV7-2	TRBJ1-4	-
ASSRRDNPRTQY	TRBV14	TRBJ2-3	-
AWSAPGTGLSGANVLT	TRBV30	TRBJ2-6	TRBD1
SVGEGQETQY	TRBV29-1	TRBJ2-5	TRBD2
ASSLTNGGLSSYNEQF	TRBV5-1	TRBJ2-1	-
ASSQLRETQY	TRBV3-1	TRBJ2-5	-
ASSLSAGNYGYT	TRBV12-3/TRBV12-4	TRBJ1-2	-
ASSTGGFGTGELF	TRBV5-1	TRBJ2-2	TRBD2
ASSQGPGHSPLH	TRBV27	TRBJ1-6	-
SVADRGGNEQF	TRBV29-1	TRBJ2-1	TRBD1
ASSLFAVNTEAF	TRBV7-2	TRBJ1-1	-
ASSLAGTSGQF	TRBV7-2	TRBJ2-1	TRBD2
ASSIVGQWSNQPQH	TRBV19	TRBJ1-5	-
ASSASGAGANVLT	TRBV2	TRBJ2-6	-
ASRAGVTGELF	TRBV6-2/TRBV6-3	TRBJ2-2	-
SVGYGLMSETQY	TRBV29-1	TRBJ2-5	-
AIRTGTGTSEAF	TRBV10-3	TRBJ1-1	TRBD1
ASSQALSGDYTGELF	TRBV4-2	TRBJ2-2	TRBD2
ATSRDWNEQF	TRBV15	TRBJ2-1	-
ASSTGQGAAYGYT	TRBV5-1	TRBJ1-2	TRBD1
ASQWEGNQPQH	TRBV6-2/TRBV6-3	TRBJ1-5	-
AISGDPGRGFQETQY	TRBV10-3	TRBJ2-5	TRBD2
ASSSAGGGQETQY	TRBV6-5	TRBJ2-5	TRBD2
ASSLGQGDNYGYT	TRBV7-2	TRBJ1-2	TRBD1
ASSLHSPSSYNEQF	TRBV7-2	TRBJ2-1	-
ATSRDPAGVYEQY	TRBV15	TRBJ2-7	-
ASSQLWINEQY	TRBV11-3	TRBJ2-7	-